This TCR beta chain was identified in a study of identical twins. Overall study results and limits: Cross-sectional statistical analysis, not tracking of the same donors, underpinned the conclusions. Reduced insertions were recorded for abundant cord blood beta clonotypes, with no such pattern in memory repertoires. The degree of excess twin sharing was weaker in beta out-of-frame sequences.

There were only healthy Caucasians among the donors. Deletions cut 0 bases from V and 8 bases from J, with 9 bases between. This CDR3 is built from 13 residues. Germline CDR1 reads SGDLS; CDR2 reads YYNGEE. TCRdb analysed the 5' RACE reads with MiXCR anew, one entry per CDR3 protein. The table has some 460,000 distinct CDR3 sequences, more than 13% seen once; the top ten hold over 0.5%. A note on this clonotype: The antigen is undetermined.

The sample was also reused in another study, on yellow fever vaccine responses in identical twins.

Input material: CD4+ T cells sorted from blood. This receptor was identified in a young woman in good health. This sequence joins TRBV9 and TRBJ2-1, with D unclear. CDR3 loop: CASSVAVGHEQFF. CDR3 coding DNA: TGTGCCAGCAGCGTAGCGGTGGGTCATGAGCAGTTCTTC.